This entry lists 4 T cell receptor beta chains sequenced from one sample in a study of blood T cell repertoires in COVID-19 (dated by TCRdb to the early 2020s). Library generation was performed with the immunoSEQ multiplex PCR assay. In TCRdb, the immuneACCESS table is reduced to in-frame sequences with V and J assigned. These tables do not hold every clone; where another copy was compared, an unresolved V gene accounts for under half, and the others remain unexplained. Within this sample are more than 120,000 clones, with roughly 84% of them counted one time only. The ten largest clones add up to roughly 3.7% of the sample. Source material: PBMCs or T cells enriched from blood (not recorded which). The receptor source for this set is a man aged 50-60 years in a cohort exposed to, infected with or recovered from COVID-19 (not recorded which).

Here the CDR3 reads CASSQRSGSGTDTQYF. Written as DNA, the CDR3 is TGCGCCAGCAGCCAAAGGTCGGGGTCCGGCACAGATACGCAGTATTTT. This chain connects TRBV4-1 to TRBJ2-3; tentative D call: TRBD2 (5 bases). The ends were cut back, 2 bases at V and 1 base at J, with 13 bases in the middle. The germline V gene encodes CDR1 MGHRA and CDR2 YSYEKL. This CDR3 has 16 residues.

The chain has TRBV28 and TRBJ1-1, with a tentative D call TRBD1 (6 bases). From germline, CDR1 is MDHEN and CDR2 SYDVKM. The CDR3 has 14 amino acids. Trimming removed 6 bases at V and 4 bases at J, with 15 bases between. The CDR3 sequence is CASSLPRQATEAFF. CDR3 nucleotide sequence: TGTGCCAGCAGCCTACCACGACAGGCCACTGAAGCTTTCTTT.

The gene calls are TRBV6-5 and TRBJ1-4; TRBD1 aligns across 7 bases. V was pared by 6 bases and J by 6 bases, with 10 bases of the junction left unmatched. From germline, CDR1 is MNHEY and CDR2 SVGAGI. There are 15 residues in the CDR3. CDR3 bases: TGTGCCAGCAGGTATTCCGGGACAGAGGATGAAAAACTGTTTTTT. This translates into CASRYSGTEDEKLFF.

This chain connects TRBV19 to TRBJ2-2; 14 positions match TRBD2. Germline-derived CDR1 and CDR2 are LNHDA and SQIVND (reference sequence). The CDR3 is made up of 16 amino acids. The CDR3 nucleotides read TGTGCGAATCCGGGACTAGCGGGAGCTGACACCGGGGAGCTGTTTTTT. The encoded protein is CANPGLAGADTGELFF.